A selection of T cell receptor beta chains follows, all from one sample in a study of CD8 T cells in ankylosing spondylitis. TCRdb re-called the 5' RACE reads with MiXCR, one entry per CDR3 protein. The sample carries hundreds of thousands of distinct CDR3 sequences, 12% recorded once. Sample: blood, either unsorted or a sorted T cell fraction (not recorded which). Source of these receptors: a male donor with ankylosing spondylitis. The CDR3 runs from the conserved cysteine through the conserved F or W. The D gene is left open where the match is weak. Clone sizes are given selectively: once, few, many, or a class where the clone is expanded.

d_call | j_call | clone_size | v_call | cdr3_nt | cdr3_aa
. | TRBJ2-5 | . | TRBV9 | TGTGCCAGCAGCGTAGGGGCCGACGCGGTGGAGACCCAGTACTTC | CASSVGADAVETQYF
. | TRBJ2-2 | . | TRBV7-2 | TGTGCCAGCAGCCCCCTGTTGGGCGCCGGGGAGCTGTTTTTT | CASSPLLGAGELFF
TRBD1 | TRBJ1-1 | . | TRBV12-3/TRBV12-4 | TGTGCCAGCAGCCCGACAGGGTCTAATGCTGAAGCTTTCTTT | CASSPTGSNAEAFF
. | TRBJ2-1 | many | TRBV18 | TGTGCCAGCTCACCGCTTGGGGATGAGCAGTTCTTC | CASSPLGDEQFF
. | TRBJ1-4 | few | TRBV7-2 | TGTGCCAGCAGTCGATTACCGGGGCTACTTGAAAAACTGTTTTTT | CASSRLPGLLEKLFF
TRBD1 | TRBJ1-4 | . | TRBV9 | TGTGCCAGCAGCGTAGGGGCCACAGGGGCTGAAAAACTGTTTTTT | CASSVGATGAEKLFF
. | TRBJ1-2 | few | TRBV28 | TGTGCCAGCTCCGATTTGCGCGGCTACACCTTC | CASSDLRGYTF
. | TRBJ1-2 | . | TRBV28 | TGTGCCAGCAGTTACCCTCGGGGCGACTATGGCTACACCTTC | CASSYPRGDYGYTF
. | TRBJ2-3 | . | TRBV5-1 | TGCGCCAGCAGCTTGTATTCGGGTGCAGATACGCAGTATTTT | CASSLYSGADTQYF
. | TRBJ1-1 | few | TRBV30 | TGTGCCTGGAAAGGACCGAGAAACGAAGCTTTCTTT | CAWKGPRNEAFF
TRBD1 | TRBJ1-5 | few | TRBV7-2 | TGTGCCAGCAGCCCCAAGACAGGGGCACTTCAGCCCCAGCATTTT | CASSPKTGALQPQHF
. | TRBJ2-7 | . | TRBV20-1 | TGCAGTGCTACTAGGGTAGCGAGCTCCTACGAGCAGTACTTC | CSATRVASSYEQYF
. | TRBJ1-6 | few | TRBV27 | TGTGCCAGCAGTTTAAGACGAGATTCACCCCTCCACTTT | CASSLRRDSPLHF
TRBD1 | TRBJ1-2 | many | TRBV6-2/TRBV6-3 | TGTGCCAGCAGTTTATCGACAGGGAACTATGGCTACACCTTC | CASSLSTGNYGYTF
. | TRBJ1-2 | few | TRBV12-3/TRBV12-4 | TGTGCCAGCACTCGGCCCTTTTATGGCTACACCTTC | CASTRPFYGYTF
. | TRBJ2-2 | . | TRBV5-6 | TGTGCCCCCCGGGCGGAGAACACCGGGGAGCTGTTTTTT | CAPRAENTGELFF
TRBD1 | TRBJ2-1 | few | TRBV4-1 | TGCGCCAGCAGCCAACTCTGGGGACAGGGGGCCGATGAGCAGTTCTTC | CASSQLWGQGADEQFF
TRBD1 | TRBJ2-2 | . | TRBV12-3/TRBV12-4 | TGTGCCAGCAGCTCCCCGACAGGGCCCACCGGGGAGCTGTTTTTT | CASSSPTGPTGELFF
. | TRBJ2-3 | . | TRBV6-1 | TGTGCCAGCAGGACCGGGGGCCTTAGCACAGATACGCAGTATTTT | CASRTGGLSTDTQYF
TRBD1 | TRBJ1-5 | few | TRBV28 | TGTGCCAGCAGTTTAGCTGGACAGGGTAGTGTAGGCAATCAGCCCCAGCATTTT | CASSLAGQGSVGNQPQHF
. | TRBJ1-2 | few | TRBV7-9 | TGTGCCAGCAGCTTAGAGGTTGCCTATGGCTACACCTTC | CASSLEVAYGYTF
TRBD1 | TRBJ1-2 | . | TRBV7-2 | TGTGCCAGCAGCTTGGAGGGACAGGGCCTGAACTATGGCTACACCTTC | CASSLEGQGLNYGYTF
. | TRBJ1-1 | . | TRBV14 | TGTGCCAGCAGCCAAGCTAGAGGAGCGGAAGCTTTCTTT | CASSQARGAEAFF
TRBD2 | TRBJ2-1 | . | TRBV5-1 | TGCGCCAGCAGCCCCCGGGCGGGAGGGCCGAATGAGCAGTTCTTC | CASSPRAGGPNEQFF
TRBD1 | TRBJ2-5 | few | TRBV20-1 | TGCAGTGCTAGACCTTTGGGGACAGTCCAAGAGACCCAGTACTTC | CSARPLGTVQETQYF
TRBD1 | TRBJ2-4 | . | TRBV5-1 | TGCGCCAGCAGCTCGACCCGCTGGACAGGCGGCATAAACATTCAGTACTTC | CASSSTRWTGGINIQYF
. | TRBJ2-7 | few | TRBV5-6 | TGTGCCAGCAGCTTGGCCCCGACGGACTCCTACGAGCAGTACTTC | CASSLAPTDSYEQYF
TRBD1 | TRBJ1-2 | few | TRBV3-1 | TGTGCCAGCAGCCACATGGGACAGGATGACTACACCTTC | CASSHMGQDDYTF
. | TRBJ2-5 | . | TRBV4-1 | TGCGCCAGCAGCCAATCAGGGACGGAGACCCAGTACTTC | CASSQSGTETQYF